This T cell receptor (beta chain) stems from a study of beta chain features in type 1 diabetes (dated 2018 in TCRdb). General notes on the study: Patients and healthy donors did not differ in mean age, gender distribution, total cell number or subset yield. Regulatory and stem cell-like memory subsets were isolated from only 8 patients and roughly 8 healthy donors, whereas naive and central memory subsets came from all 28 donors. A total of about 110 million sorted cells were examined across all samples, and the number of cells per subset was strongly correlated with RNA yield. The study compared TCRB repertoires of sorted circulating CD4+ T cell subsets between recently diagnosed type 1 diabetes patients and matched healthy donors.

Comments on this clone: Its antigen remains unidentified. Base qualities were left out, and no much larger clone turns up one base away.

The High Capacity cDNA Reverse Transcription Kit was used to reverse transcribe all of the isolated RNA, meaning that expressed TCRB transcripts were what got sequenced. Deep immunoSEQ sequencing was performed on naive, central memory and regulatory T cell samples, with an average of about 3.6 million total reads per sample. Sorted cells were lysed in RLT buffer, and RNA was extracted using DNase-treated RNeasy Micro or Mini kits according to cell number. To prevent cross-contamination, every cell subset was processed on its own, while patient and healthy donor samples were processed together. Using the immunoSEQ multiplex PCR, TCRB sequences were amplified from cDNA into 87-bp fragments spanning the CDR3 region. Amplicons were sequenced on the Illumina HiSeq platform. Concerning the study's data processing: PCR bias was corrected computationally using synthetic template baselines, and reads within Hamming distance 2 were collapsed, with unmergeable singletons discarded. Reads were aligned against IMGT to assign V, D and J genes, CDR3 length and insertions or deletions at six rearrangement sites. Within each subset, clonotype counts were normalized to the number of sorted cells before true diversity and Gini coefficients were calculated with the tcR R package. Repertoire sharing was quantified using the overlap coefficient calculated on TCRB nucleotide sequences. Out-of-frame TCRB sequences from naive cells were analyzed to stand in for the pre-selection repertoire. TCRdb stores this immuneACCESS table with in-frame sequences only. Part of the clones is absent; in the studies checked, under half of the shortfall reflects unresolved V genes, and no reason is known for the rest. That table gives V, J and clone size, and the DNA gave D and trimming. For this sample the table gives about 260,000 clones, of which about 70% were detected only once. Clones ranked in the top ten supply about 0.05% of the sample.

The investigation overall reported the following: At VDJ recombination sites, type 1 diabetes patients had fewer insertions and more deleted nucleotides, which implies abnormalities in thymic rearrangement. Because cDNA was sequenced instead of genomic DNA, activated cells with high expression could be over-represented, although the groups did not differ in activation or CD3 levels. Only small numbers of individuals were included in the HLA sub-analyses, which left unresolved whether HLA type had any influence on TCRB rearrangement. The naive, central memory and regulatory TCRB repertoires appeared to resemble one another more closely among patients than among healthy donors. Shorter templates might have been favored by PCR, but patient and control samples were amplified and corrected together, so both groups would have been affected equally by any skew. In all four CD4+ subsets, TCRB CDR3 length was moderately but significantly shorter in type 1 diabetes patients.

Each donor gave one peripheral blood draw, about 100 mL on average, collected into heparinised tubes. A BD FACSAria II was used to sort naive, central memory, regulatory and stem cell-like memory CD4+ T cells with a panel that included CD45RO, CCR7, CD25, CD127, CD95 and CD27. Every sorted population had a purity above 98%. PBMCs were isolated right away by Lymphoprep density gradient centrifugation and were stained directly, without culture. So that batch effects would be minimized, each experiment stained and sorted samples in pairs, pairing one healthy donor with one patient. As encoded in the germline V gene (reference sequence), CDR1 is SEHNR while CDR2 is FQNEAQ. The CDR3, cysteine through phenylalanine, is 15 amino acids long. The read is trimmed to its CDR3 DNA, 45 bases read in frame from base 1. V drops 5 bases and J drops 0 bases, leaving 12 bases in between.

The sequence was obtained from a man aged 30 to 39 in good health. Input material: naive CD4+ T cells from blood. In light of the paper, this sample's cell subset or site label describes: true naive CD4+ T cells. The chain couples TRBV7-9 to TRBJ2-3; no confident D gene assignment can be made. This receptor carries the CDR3 CASSVGMTSTDTQYF. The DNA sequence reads TGTGCCAGCAGCGTTGGGATGACTAGCACAGATACGCAGTATTTT.